The sequence of this TCR beta chain was determined in a study of T cells in localized non-small cell lung cancer. Here immunoSEQ multiplex PCR was the method, and the copy in TCRdb shows in-frame clones only, minus some. The sample holds 75,000 to 90,000 clones, almost 85% seen once. Worth noting for this clone: Its antigen is unknown.

General study findings and limits: Uninvolved adjacent lung showed peak T cell clonality, exceeding tumor. Paired adjacent lung recovered a median around 60 of the top 100 tumor clones. Longer overall survival was seen with higher T cell density measured in blood. Heterogeneity is still possible, as just one tumor region was sequenced.

The CDR3 is 15 amino acids. The J segment lost 6 bases and the V segment lost 0 bases, leaving 6 bases of the junction unmatched. Germline-derived CDR1 and CDR2 are GTSNPN and SVGIG (reference sequence). The V call is TRBV30, the J call TRBJ1-5; 9 bases align to TRBD1. Sequenced here: peripheral blood, sampled before any cancer treatment. The sequence was obtained from a man aged 35-75 years with stage I lung adenocarcinoma. DNA for the CDR3: TGTGCCTGGAGTGTTCCGGGACAGGGCCCTCAGCCCCAGCATTTT. Translation: CAWSVPGQGPQPQHF. Supplemented by reference TRBV30 and TRBJ1-5, the full variable domain reads SQTIHQWPATLVQPVGSPLSLECTVEGTSNPNLYWYRQAAGRGLQLLFYSVGIGQISSEVPQNLSASRPQDRQFILSSKKLLLSDSGFYLCAWSVPGQGPQPQHFGDGTRLSIL.